Below, one T cell receptor beta chain is given with its context. As originally analysed: Counts of nucleated cells, estimated from reference gene primer amplification, were obtained. Clones were read by immunoSEQ multiplex PCR, and TCRdb kept only the in-frame ones, dropping some. The V and J calls and clone size were taken over from that table, and D and trimming were inferred from the DNA. The table shows 300,000 to 400,000 clones, with approximately 88% occurring only once. Trimming shortened V by 3 bases and J by 0 bases, and 6 bases separated the two germline ends. The CDR3 has 15 amino acids. Germline lookup yields CDR1 MNHNS and CDR2 SASEGT. The data originate from a study of blood T cell repertoires in COVID-19. About the research overall: From T cells, B-cell-depleted T cells, or PBMCs came the material, which was cDNA or gDNA.

Enrollees, about 18 to 95 years old, lived in about two dozen US areas. In assigning cohorts, the study relied on participant-reported clinical history. Sequencing was done on a sample of PBMCs or T cells enriched from blood (not recorded which). The chain combines TRBV6-1 with TRBJ1-6, with D uncertain. This sequence was found in a woman aged 25-40 years with acute COVID-19. CDR3 residues: CASSERDSYNSPLHF. CDR3 in DNA: TGTGCCAGCAGTGAGAGGGACTCCTATAATTCACCCCTCCACTTT.